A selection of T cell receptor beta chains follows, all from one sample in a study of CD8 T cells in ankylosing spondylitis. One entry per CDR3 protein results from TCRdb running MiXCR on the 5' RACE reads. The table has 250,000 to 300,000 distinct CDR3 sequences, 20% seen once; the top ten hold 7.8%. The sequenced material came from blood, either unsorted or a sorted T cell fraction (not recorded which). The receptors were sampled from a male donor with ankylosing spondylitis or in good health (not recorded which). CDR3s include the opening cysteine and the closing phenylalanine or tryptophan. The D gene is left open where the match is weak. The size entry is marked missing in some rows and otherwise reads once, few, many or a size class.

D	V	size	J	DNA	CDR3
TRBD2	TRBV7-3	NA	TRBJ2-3	TGTGCCAGCAGCTTAATTCCGGGAGGGTACACAGATACGCAGTATTTT	CASSLIPGGYTDTQYF
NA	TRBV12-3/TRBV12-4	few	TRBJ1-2	TGTGCCAGCAGTTTAGCCCTTTCGCAGGGAGGAGGCTACACCTTC	CASSLALSQGGGYTF
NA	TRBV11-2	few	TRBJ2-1	TGTGCCAGCAGCTCTATCTCGGGTCAGGGTCTCAATGAGCAGTTCTTC	CASSSISGQGLNEQFF
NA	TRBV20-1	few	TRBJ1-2	TGCAGTGCTAGAGATAATACCGGGACACGCTTTGGCTACACCTTC	CSARDNTGTRFGYTF
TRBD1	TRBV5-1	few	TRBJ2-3	TGCGCCAGCAGCCCCGGGACAGCTAAAGATACGCAGTATTTT	CASSPGTAKDTQYF
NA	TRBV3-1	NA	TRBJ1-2	TGTGCCAGCAGCCAGGGACGGCACTATGGCTACACCTTC	CASSQGRHYGYTF
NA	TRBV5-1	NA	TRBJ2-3	TGCGCCAGCAGCTTGGGGGCTAGCTATGCAGATACGCAGTATTTT	CASSLGASYADTQYF
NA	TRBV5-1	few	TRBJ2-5	TGCGCCAGCAGCACAAACACAGGGTATTATGAGACCCAGTACTTC	CASSTNTGYYETQYF
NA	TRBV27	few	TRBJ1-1	TGTGCCAGCAGTCCTCTTCGGACACGGAACACTGAAGCTTTCTTT	CASSPLRTRNTEAFF
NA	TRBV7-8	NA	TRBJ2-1	TGTGCCAGCAGCTTAGTCCCAGGGGACAATGAGCAGTTCTTC	CASSLVPGDNEQFF
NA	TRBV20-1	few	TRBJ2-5	TGCAGTGCTGGAAAGAAGGACAGCCAGTTCCAAGAGACCCAGTACTTC	CSAGKKDSQFQETQYF
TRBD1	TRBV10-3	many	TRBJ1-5	TGTGCCATCAGCCAGGGGGTACAATCCGGCAATCAGCCCCAGCATTTT	CAISQGVQSGNQPQHF
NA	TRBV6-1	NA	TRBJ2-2	TGTGCCAGCAGGGGACCCGACACCGGGGAGCTGTTTTTT	CASRGPDTGELFF
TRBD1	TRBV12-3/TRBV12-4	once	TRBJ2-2	TGTGCCAGCAGTTTAGCGGGACAGGTCGGGGAGCTGTTTTTT	CASSLAGQVGELFF
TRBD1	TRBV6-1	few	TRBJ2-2	TGTGCCAGCAGAAGTCCCGGGACAGCGTACACCGGGGAGCTGTTTTTT	CASRSPGTAYTGELFF
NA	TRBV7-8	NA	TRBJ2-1	TGTGCCAGCAGCTTAGTTGGCTGGGTCGGCTACAATGAGCAGTTCTTC	CASSLVGWVGYNEQFF
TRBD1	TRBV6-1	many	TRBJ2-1	TGTGCCAGCAGCCCGACAGGGACCCACAATGAGCAGTTCTTC	CASSPTGTHNEQFF